This TCR beta chain originates from a study of human T cells and chemical hapten exposure (dated by TCRdb to about 2021). Regarding the study in general: For sensitization, 2% DPC in acetone was applied to an approximately 2 cm by approximately 2 cm area of upper inner arm skin. Throughout the study period of about 22 weeks, patients also received therapeutic DPC doses to the scalp every week. Patch testing on the upper back used Finn chambers containing 0.01% DPC, with scoring done after 6 days according to International Contact Dermatitis Research Group standards. The patient cohort, mostly female, included alopecia areata with under or over 50% scalp involvement, alopecia totalis and alopecia universalis. The libraries were sequenced as a pool, and the TCR yield per sample differed mostly because of small variations in library volumes within the pool. This study followed changes in the peripheral blood TCR repertoire in vivo during primary and secondary sensitization of alopecia patients to the hapten diphenylcyclopropenone (DPC). Patient blood was sampled pre-sensitization (week 0) and at 2, 6 and about 24 weeks after DPC sensitization. Blood for TCR sequencing was provided by twenty-nine alopecia patients at one to four time points (pre-sensitization, 2, 6 and 24 weeks). Study-wide findings and limitations: All patients had alopecia, a presumed autoimmune disease, so their immune response might differ from that of healthy individuals. No change with DPC sensitization was found in the number of TCRs above 1 in 1000 frequency, and no evidence of global repertoire structure alterations was found. Repeated subsampling changed both the strength of the expansion versus patch-test correlation and the threshold at which the correlation became significant. Patch test score correlated positively with the number of PT1 expanded TCRs, reaching significance at thresholds 8, 16 and 32 but not at 4. Compared with pre-sensitization or healthy control sets, expanded TCRs formed significantly more large CDR3 similarity clusters, which is consistent with antigen-driven responses.

In the case of this clonotype: The clone's antigen remains unknown. Base qualities were left out, and no much larger clone turns up one base away.

To prepare the library, RACE was applied. TCRdb lists the instrument as NextSeq 500. During library preparation, unique molecular identifiers were attached to individual cDNA molecules so that TCRs could be counted in a quantitative, reproducible way. Each blood RNA sample was used to sequence both TCR alpha and TCR beta chains. Concerning the study's data processing: Samples had a median of about 96,000 TCRs, with a range from 23,224 to 690,600. The Decombinator software suite was used to annotate V, J and CDR3 in the TCR reads. Every sample was subsampled to the same number of TCRs (28,000) for the PS versus PT1 abundance plots. TCRs were defined as expanded if absent before sensitization and observed at least eight times at the 2-week time point. The raw public data were reprocessed by TCRdb itself: fastp quality trimming at Q25, MiXCR clonotype calling, in-frame beta chains only. Records with the same CDR3 protein are collapsed into one entry carrying the most frequent genes and DNA. These V and J calls rely on TCRdb rather than the paper's analysis. The sample contains tens of thousands of distinct CDR3 sequences, around 11% of them found a single time. The ten biggest clones cover 2% to 2.5% of the sample.

Reading the label with the study, this specimen's time point is: patch test 3, about 24 weeks after DPC sensitization. The treatment or condition tag for this specimen amounts to: therapeutic diphenylcyclopropenone sensitization with weekly scalp DPC. At each patch-test visit, blood was drawn before the patch test was applied. Patients were eligible if aged 18 to 70, diagnosed with alopecia and judged suitable for DPC therapy, and pregnant patients were excluded. Total RNA was extracted from unfractionated whole blood that had been collected in Tempus Blood RNA tubes. V is cut back by 6 bases and J by 12 bases, with 9 bases in the junction unmatched. From cysteine to phenylalanine, the CDR3 is 13 amino acids long. The kept DNA is CDR3 alone, 39 bases in frame from the first base. Reading the germline V gene (reference sequence) gives CDR1 DFQATT and CDR2 SNEGSKA.

The starting material was whole blood, obtained in connection with sensitization to the hapten diphenylcyclopropenone (DPC). The chain is encoded by TRBV20-1 joined to TRBJ2-6; 9 nucleotides in the junction match TRBD1. The sequence derives from a man aged 25 to 40 with alopecia areata. Some clones in this sample may be carry-over from other donors' samples. This receptor carries the CDR3 CSASPGQGIVLTF. Here is the DNA: TGCAGTGCGTCCCCGGGACAGGGCATCGTCCTGACTTTC.